Listed below are T cell receptor beta chains from one sample, sequenced in a study of T cells in Graves' hyperthyroidism and ophthalmopathy. Via MiXCR, TCRdb re-called the multiplex PCR reads, giving one row per CDR3 protein. The sample shows around 300,000 distinct CDR3 sequences, roughly a fifth of them seen only once. Material: blood. The receptors shown here come from a middle-aged man with Graves' ophthalmopathy. Each CDR3 is given with its conserved first and last residue. The D gene is left open where the match is weak. The size of a clone is reported for some rows only, either as once, few or many, or as a class for expanded clones.

V	D	J	size	CDR3	DNA
TRBV28	NA	TRBJ1-5	few	CASSLGGRWNQPQHF	TGTGCCAGCAGTTTAGGGGGGCGCTGGAATCAGCCCCAGCATTTT
TRBV10-3	TRBD1	TRBJ1-2	NA	CAISGTGGGGYTF	TGTGCCATCAGCGGGACAGGGGGCGGCGGCTACACCTTC
TRBV11-1	TRBD2	TRBJ2-1	NA	CASSKGLAGTLGDEQFF	TGTGCCAGCAGCAAGGGACTAGCAGGGACCTTGGGGGATGAGCAGTTCTTC
TRBV28	TRBD2	TRBJ2-5	NA	CASWAPTSGSPNHQETQYF	TGTGCCAGCTGGGCTCCGACTAGCGGGAGTCCAAACCACCAAGAGACCCAGTACTTC
TRBV5-1	NA	TRBJ1-4	many	CASSLEDSENEKLFF	TGCGCCAGCAGCTTGGAGGACAGCGAGAATGAAAAACTGTTTTTT
TRBV18	TRBD1	TRBJ1-2	NA	CASSPGQVMISYGYTF	TGTGCCAGCTCACCGGGACAGGTTATGATTAGCTATGGCTACACCTTC
TRBV6-1	NA	TRBJ1-2	few	CASSDYGYTF	TGTGCCAGCAGTGACTATGGCTACACCTTC
TRBV6-1	NA	TRBJ1-4	few	CASSYVRATNEKLFF	TGTGCCAGCAGCTACGTGCGGGCAACTAATGAAAAACTGTTTTTT
TRBV3-1	NA	TRBJ1-2	many	CASSPNPGYGYTF	TGTGCCAGCAGCCCGAACCCCGGCTATGGCTACACCTTC
TRBV5-1	TRBD2	TRBJ2-7	NA	CASSLTSGTNYEQYF	TGCGCCAGCAGCTTAACTAGCGGGACCAACTACGAGCAGTACTTC
TRBV5-6	NA	TRBJ2-1	few	CASSSGLLSYNEQFF	TGTGCCAGCAGCAGCGGACTTCTCTCCTACAATGAGCAGTTCTTC
TRBV12-3/TRBV12-4	TRBD2	TRBJ2-1	many	CASSLISGRAYNEQFF	TGTGCCAGCAGTTTAATCAGCGGGAGGGCCTACAATGAGCAGTTCTTC
TRBV5-1	TRBD1	TRBJ2-2	NA	CASSLGGTGAATGELFF	TGCGCCAGCAGCTTGGGCGGGACAGGGGCCGCCACCGGGGAGCTGTTTTTT
TRBV2	NA	TRBJ1-6	many	CASSPSRAVGPPLHF	TGTGCCAGCAGTCCCTCGCGCGCAGTAGGCCCACCCCTCCACTTT
TRBV12-3/TRBV12-4	TRBD1	TRBJ1-1	NA	CASSRGQGLNTEAFF	TGTGCCAGCAGCCGCGGACAGGGTTTGAACACTGAAGCTTTCTTT
TRBV4-2	TRBD2	TRBJ2-1	NA	CASSQDLAGGPNNEQFF	TGTGCCAGCAGCCAAGATTTGGCGGGAGGGCCTAATAATGAGCAGTTCTTC
TRBV2	TRBD2	TRBJ2-1	NA	CATSGLAGRNEQFF	TGTGCCACCAGTGGACTAGCGGGACGGAATGAGCAGTTCTTC
TRBV12-3/TRBV12-4	NA	TRBJ1-2	many	CASSLGTPGYTF	TGTGCCAGCAGTTTAGGGACTCCTGGCTACACCTTC
TRBV4-1	TRBD2	TRBJ2-1	NA	CASSQDGTRRQFF	TGCGCCAGCAGCCAAGATGGGACTAGAAGGCAGTTCTTC
TRBV28	TRBD2	TRBJ2-5	many	CASREYSGSSETQYF	TGTGCCAGCAGAGAGTATAGCGGGAGTTCAGAGACCCAGTACTTC
TRBV24-1	NA	TRBJ2-7	few	CATSDLHTGARNEQYF	TGTGCCACCAGTGATTTGCATACGGGAGCAAGGAACGAGCAGTACTTC
TRBV9	NA	TRBJ2-2	NA	CASSVTSSSITGELFF	TGTGCCAGCAGCGTCACAAGTTCGTCAATCACCGGGGAGCTGTTTTTT
TRBV7-6	NA	TRBJ2-3	few	CASSFGGDTDTQYF	TGTGCCAGCAGCTTTGGGGGAGACACAGATACGCAGTATTTT
TRBV7-9	NA	TRBJ2-1	NA	CASSVASSYNEQFF	TGTGCCAGCAGCGTAGCCAGCTCCTACAATGAGCAGTTCTTC
TRBV5-1	NA	TRBJ1-5	NA	CASSLEGGSQPQHF	TGCGCCAGCAGCTTGGAGGGGGGAAGTCAGCCCCAGCATTTT
TRBV5-6	NA	TRBJ1-2	few	CASSTVQGRYGYTF	TGTGCCAGCAGCACTGTACAGGGTCGGTATGGCTACACCTTC
TRBV19	NA	TRBJ1-5	NA	CASSKVGYESNQPQHF	TGTGCCAGTAGTAAGGTCGGGTATGAGAGCAATCAGCCCCAGCATTTT
TRBV28	NA	TRBJ1-6	many	CASSSTQGRASPLHF	TGTGCCAGCAGTTCCACACAGGGAAGGGCTTCACCCCTCCACTTT
TRBV6-1	TRBD2	TRBJ2-1	many	CASRRTSGRAVNEQFF	TGTGCCAGCAGGAGGACTAGCGGGAGGGCCGTGAATGAGCAGTTCTTC
TRBV2	NA	TRBJ1-4	many	CASRKDSAGEKLFF	TGTGCCAGCAGGAAGGACAGTGCAGGTGAAAAACTGTTTTTT
TRBV7-9	NA	TRBJ2-5	few	CASSPRWLETQYF	TGTGCCAGCAGCCCTCGTTGGTTAGAGACCCAGTACTTC
TRBV19	NA	TRBJ1-5	few	CASSIQGTEQPQHF	TGTGCCAGTAGTATACAGGGGACCGAACAGCCCCAGCATTTT
TRBV7-2	NA	TRBJ2-4	NA	CASSLRDLRIQYF	TGTGCCAGCAGCTTAAGGGACCTACGGATTCAGTACTTC
TRBV5-1	NA	TRBJ2-2	few	CASSLVYHGELFF	TGCGCCAGCAGCTTGGTCTACCACGGGGAGCTGTTTTTT
TRBV24-1	TRBD1	TRBJ2-3	NA	CATSGGQGRGADTQYF	TGTGCCACCAGTGGAGGACAGGGCAGGGGGGCAGATACGCAGTATTTT
TRBV30	NA	TRBJ1-3	many	CAWSARGISGNTIYF	TGTGCCTGGAGTGCTCGCGGGATCTCTGGAAACACCATATATTTT
TRBV27	NA	TRBJ2-7	NA	CASSRYGYEQYF	TGTGCCAGCAGCCGCTATGGGTACGAGCAGTACTTC
TRBV2	TRBD1	TRBJ2-7	many	CASSEPGQGEYEQYF	TGTGCCAGCAGTGAACCGGGACAGGGGGAATACGAGCAGTACTTC
TRBV20-1	NA	TRBJ2-7	many	CSAPRLASYEQYF	TGCAGTGCACCGAGGCTAGCCTCCTACGAGCAGTACTTC
TRBV20-1	NA	TRBJ2-7	many	CSAEGLHATRVQYF	TGCAGTGCAGAGGGACTCCACGCCACCAGGGTGCAGTACTTC
TRBV5-6	NA	TRBJ1-2	NA	CASSTGGQYYGYTF	TGTGCCAGCAGCACGGGCGGACAGTACTATGGCTACACCTTC
TRBV5-6	TRBD1	TRBJ1-5	few	CASSFGTGGYQPQHF	TGTGCCAGCAGCTTTGGGACAGGGGGCTATCAGCCCCAGCATTTT
TRBV28	NA	TRBJ2-7	NA	CVSSLGTPGTSDYEQYF	TGTGTCAGCAGTTTAGGAACTCCCGGGACAAGTGATTACGAGCAGTACTTC
TRBV27	TRBD1	TRBJ1-2	NA	CASSTGQGLYGYTF	TGTGCCAGCAGTACCGGACAGGGCCTCTATGGCTACACCTTC
TRBV4-1	TRBD2	TRBJ2-3	NA	CASSPSGGRTDTQYF	TGCGCCAGCAGTCCCAGCGGGGGACGCACAGATACGCAGTATTTT
TRBV6-1	NA	TRBJ1-5	NA	CASSEGAGDSNQPQHF	TGTGCCAGCAGTGAAGGGGCGGGGGACAGCAATCAGCCCCAGCATTTT
TRBV2	NA	TRBJ2-1	many	CASSEDSEQFF	TGTGCCAGCAGTGAGGACTCGGAGCAGTTCTTC
TRBV7-8	NA	TRBJ2-2	NA	CASSLAEGRFGELFF	TGTGCCAGCAGCTTAGCCGAGGGCCGTTTCGGGGAGCTGTTTTTT
TRBV29-1	NA	TRBJ1-2	few	CSVLPTSNYGYTF	TGCAGCGTGCTCCCGACATCAAACTATGGCTACACCTTC
TRBV7-2	NA	TRBJ2-5	many	CASSLGGRWGSQETQYF	TGTGCCAGCAGCTTAGGGGGCCGTTGGGGCAGTCAAGAGACCCAGTACTTC
TRBV6-5	NA	TRBJ2-3	few	CASSYRGLGVRSQDTQYF	TGTGCCAGCAGTTACAGGGGATTGGGGGTACGGTCCCAAGATACGCAGTATTTT
TRBV3-1	TRBD2	TRBJ2-1	few	CASSQKSGVNEQFF	TGTGCCAGCAGCCAAAAAAGCGGGGTCAATGAGCAGTTCTTC
TRBV27	NA	TRBJ2-3	few	CASRRGGASDTQYF	TGTGCCAGCCGACGGGGAGGAGCATCCGATACGCAGTATTTT